Below, 12 T cell receptor beta chains from the same sample are listed, as sequenced in a study of CD8+CD57+ T cells in acquired aplastic anemia. Patients selected for sequencing had displayed CD8+CD57+ cell expansion by flow cytometry. The study profiled TCR beta VDJ and CDR3 using genomic DNA as template. MiXCR, run by TCRdb on the reads, gives a single entry per CDR3 protein. The profile shows approximately 260,000 distinct CDR3 sequences, 70% to 85% of them singletons. Sequencing was carried out using sorted CD4+, CD8+, or CD8+CD57+ T cells (not recorded which) from PBMCs. Every receptor here comes from a human donor with aplastic anemia.

In regard to this clonotype: This may come from a read error, since a much larger clone is one base off. This chain links TRBV7-9 with TRBJ1-5; D ambiguous. The length of the CDR3 is 15 residues. In germline, CDR1 is SEHNR, CDR2 FQNEAQ (reference sequence). The V gene lost 3 bases and the J gene lost 14 bases, with 23 bases spanning the gap. CDR3 bases: TGTGCCAGCAGCTTTCAAAGAAGCGGGGAGAGCGATGAGCATTTT. Amino acid sequence: CASSFQRSGESDEHF.

The chain links TRBV7-8 to TRBJ2-1; tentative D call: TRBD2 (8 bases). This CDR3 region has 15 residues. With 5 bases removed from V and 7 bases from J, the gap between germline ends came to 18 bases. Germline V gene data show CDR1 as SGHVS and CDR2 as FQNEAQ. The CDR3 nucleotides read TGTGCCAGCAGCGTAGGGGGCGGGGGGTATAATGAGCAGTTCTTC. It is translated as CASSVGGGGYNEQFF.

Worth noting for this clonotype: It is unclear where the CDR3 begins or ends on the DNA, so no DNA is shown, and the CDR3 is as TCRdb lists it. CDR3 region: CASSWGQGSNYSYYF. The rearrangement links TRBV7-8 to TRBJ2-5; TRBD1, the table's D call, lacks a check against the DNA. The germline V gene has CDR1 SGHVS and CDR2 FQNEAQ. A total of 15 residues make up the CDR3, ends included.

CDR3 in amino acids: CASSDASSRQAQHF. The CDR3 nucleotides are TGTGCCAGCAGTGATGCTTCTAGCAGGCAAGCCCAGCATTTT. The chain has TRBV7-8 and TRBJ1-5; D gene ambiguous. The CDR3 covers 14 residues. Per germline, CDR1 SGHVS and CDR2 FQNEAQ. V gave up 6 bases and J gave up 11 bases, with 20 bases separating them.

This sequence joins TRBV2 and TRBJ2-5; unclear D gene. The length of the CDR3 is 14 residues. CDR1 and CDR2 (germline): SNHLY, FYNNEI. The V gene lost 10 bases and the J gene lost 7 bases, with 22 bases spanning the gap. The CDR3 DNA reads as TGTGCCACCGGCAAAGGCAGCGAAGAAGCGACCCAGTACTTC. It encodes CATGKGSEEATQYF.

This clonotype was seen a single time. The V call is TRBV5-5, the J call TRBJ1-2, with TRBD1 matching 10 bases. The germline V gene encodes CDR1 SGHKS and CDR2 YYEKEE (reference sequence). This CDR3 has 16 amino acids. V shed 3 bases and J 5 bases; nucleotides not matched to a gene: 10. In DNA form, the CDR3 reads TGTGCCAGCAGCTCGGCGCCGGGACAGGGGATTTATGGCTACACCTTC. As protein: CASSSAPGQGIYGYTF.

V usage is TRBV12-3 or TRBV12-4 and J usage is TRBJ2-7, with 11 bases identical to TRBD2. V was clipped by 5 bases and J by 5 bases; unmatched bases: 11. The CDR3 extends over 16 amino acids. Here the CDR3 reads CASSTVSGSGGDEQYF. In DNA, the CDR3 is TGTGCCAGCAGTACAGTATCGGGTAGCGGGGGGGACGAGCAGTACTTC.

As regards this clonotype: The junction does not match germline at one end; this may be a read error. The V and J genes are TRBV7-9 and TRBJ2-3; possibly TRBD1 or TRBD2 for D (5 bases each). The CDR3 totals 14 residues. Germline lookup yields CDR1 SEHNR and CDR2 FQNEAQ (reference sequence). The CDR3 sequence is CASSLAGSPGTHDF. As DNA, the CDR3 is TGTGCCAGCAGCTTAGCGGGAAGCCCCGGGACCCACGATTTT.

The chain carries TRBV7-8 and TRBJ1-1; weak D call: TRBD1 (5 bases). The CDR3 length is 15 residues. Trimming took 1 base from V and 14 from J, leaving 23 bases between them. Germline-derived CDR1 and CDR2 are SGHVS and FQNEAQ. CDR3 sequence (DNA): TGTGCCAGCAGCTTAGATCGCGGGGACGCCAACAATGAGTTCTTT. Protein sequence: CASSLDRGDANNEFF.

The chain has TRBV11-3 and TRBJ2-7; the D gene could be TRBD1 or TRBD2 (8 bases each). The CDR3 is 16 amino acids. The germline V gene encodes CDR1 SGHNT and CDR2 YENEEA. The chain's CDR3 is CASNLAGQANLAEQYV. In nucleotides, the CDR3 is TGTGCCAGCAACTTAGCGGGACAGGCGAACCTGGCCGAGCAGTACGTC.

This chain links TRBV7-9 with TRBJ2-3; D gene uncertain. Trimming removed 1 base at V and 8 bases at J, with 13 bases between. This CDR3 comprises 14 residues. Germline V gene data show CDR1 as SEHNR and CDR2 as FQNEAQ (reference sequence). The CDR3 protein is CASSLVRGQLTQYF. The CDR3 DNA follows: TGTGCCAGCAGCTTAGTGCGAGGTCAGCTTACGCAGTATTTT.

Comments on this clonotype: Since no conserved phenylalanine or tryptophan closes the CDR3, a read error is the likely cause. It is unclear where the CDR3 begins or ends on the DNA, so no DNA is shown, and the CDR3 is as TCRdb lists it. This chain joins TRBV7-6 and TRBJ1-4; the DNA was not used to check the table's D call, TRBD1. Germline CDR1 SGHVS, CDR2 FNYEAQ. A total of 13 residues make up the CDR3, ends included. The chain's CDR3 is CASSLFGTQNFGP.